This is a list of T cell receptor beta chains from one sample in a study of blood T cell repertoires in COVID-19. TCRdb's copy holds only in-frame clones and misses some; the assay was immunoSEQ multiplex PCR. This sample has around 150,000 clones; about 72% occur once, and the top ten carry approximately 11%. Sequencing was done on a sample of peripheral blood. These receptors all stem from a man aged 55 to 70 who had recovered from COVID-19. The CDR3 runs from the conserved cysteine through the conserved F or W. The D gene is left open where the match is weak. Some rows mark clone size as missing; the rest say once, few, many or name a class of expanded clone.

DNA: TGTGCCAGCAGCAGGGACAGGGACGGGGAGACCCAGTACTTC
CDR3: CASSRDRDGETQYF
size: NA
J: TRBJ2-5
D: TRBD1
V: TRBV28

DNA: TGTGCCAGCAGTTTAGCACAGGGAGAGACCCAGTACTTC
CDR3: CASSLAQGETQYF
size: NA
J: TRBJ2-5
D: NA
V: TRBV12-3/TRBV12-4

DNA: TGTGCCAGCAGCCTAACTAGCGGGGGGTACAATGAGCAGTTCTTC
CDR3: CASSLTSGGYNEQFF
size: NA
J: TRBJ2-1
D: TRBD2
V: TRBV5-4

DNA: TGCGCCAGCAGCCAAGGACGTTCGCGGGGGGTGAGAGATACGCAGTATTTT
CDR3: CASSQGRSRGVRDTQYF
size: NA
J: TRBJ2-3
D: TRBD2
V: TRBV4-1

DNA: TGCGCCAGCAGCCAAGATTGGAGCACTGAAGCTTTCTTT
CDR3: CASSQDWSTEAFF
size: NA
J: TRBJ1-1
D: NA
V: TRBV4-3

DNA: TGTGCCAGCAGCTTAGGACAGGGGAGCACTGAAGCTTTCTTT
CDR3: CASSLGQGSTEAFF
size: NA
J: TRBJ1-1
D: TRBD1
V: TRBV11-2

DNA: TGTGCCAGCAGCTTAATGGCCTCTGGGGCCAACGTCCTGACTTTC
CDR3: CASSLMASGANVLTF
size: once
J: TRBJ2-6
D: NA
V: TRBV7-3

DNA: TGTGCCAGCAGCGCAAGATCCGGGGGAAGGGGAGCTTTCTTT
CDR3: CASSARSGGRGAFF
size: once
J: TRBJ1-1
D: NA
V: TRBV14

DNA: TGTGCCAGCAGTGTAGGAGGGGCTGGGGAAAAACTGTTTTTT
CDR3: CASSVGGAGEKLFF
size: NA
J: TRBJ1-4
D: NA
V: TRBV2

DNA: TGTGCCACTGAGGGGGGGCGAGGCACAGATACGCAGTATTTT
CDR3: CATEGGRGTDTQYF
size: NA
J: TRBJ2-3
D: NA
V: TRBV28

DNA: TGTGCCAGCAGCGTTGACTTACGCACTGAAGCTTTCTTT
CDR3: CASSVDLRTEAFF
size: NA
J: TRBJ1-1
D: NA
V: TRBV11-2

DNA: TGTGCCAGCAGCAACAGGATCGGCTCACCCCTCCACTTT
CDR3: CASSNRIGSPLHF
size: NA
J: TRBJ1-6
D: NA
V: TRBV12-3/TRBV12-4

DNA: TGCGCCAGCAGCCGGGGGGTAGAGGGATTCTACGAGCAGTACTTC
CDR3: CASSRGVEGFYEQYF
size: many
J: TRBJ2-7
D: TRBD2
V: TRBV5-1

DNA: TGTGCCAGCAGCATAGCGGGAGGCACCCAATACGAGCAGTACTTC
CDR3: CASSIAGGTQYEQYF
size: NA
J: TRBJ2-7
D: TRBD2
V: TRBV7-3

DNA: TGTGCCAGCAGCGAAGATCCGGGACTTCTCTCTGGAAACACCATATATTTT
CDR3: CASSEDPGLLSGNTIYF
size: NA
J: TRBJ1-3
D: NA
V: TRBV9

DNA: TGTGCCAGCAGTCGATCACACAGGGATTCGGAGCAGTTCTTC
CDR3: CASSRSHRDSEQFF
size: NA
J: TRBJ2-1
D: NA
V: TRBV6-6

DNA: TGTGCCAGCAGCTTAGGGCGACAGGGGGCAGGGGATACGCAGTATTTT
CDR3: CASSLGRQGAGDTQYF
size: NA
J: TRBJ2-3
D: TRBD1
V: TRBV7-9

DNA: TGTGCCAGCAGCCTCGGACAGGGTGATCAGCCCCAGCATTTT
CDR3: CASSLGQGDQPQHF
size: NA
J: TRBJ1-5
D: TRBD1
V: TRBV3-1/TRBV3-2

DNA: TGTGCCAGCAGCCAAGATTGGGGGGAGTTTACAGAGACCCAGTACTTC
CDR3: CASSQDWGEFTETQYF
size: few
J: TRBJ2-5
D: NA
V: TRBV3-1/TRBV3-2

DNA: TGTGCCAGCAGAGAAGCCGGGACAGGGACTAGCGAGCAGTACTTC
CDR3: CASREAGTGTSEQYF
size: NA
J: TRBJ2-7
D: NA
V: TRBV6-1

DNA: TGTGCCAGTAGTATAGATAGCAGCACTGAAGCTTTCTTT
CDR3: CASSIDSSTEAFF
size: NA
J: TRBJ1-1
D: NA
V: TRBV19

DNA: TGTGCCAGCAGTGTCGGACAGGGGGCCGGTTCCAACTATGGCTACACCTTC
CDR3: CASSVGQGAGSNYGYTF
size: NA
J: TRBJ1-2
D: TRBD1
V: TRBV28